These 17 T cell receptor beta chains originate from one sample sequenced in a study of monozygotic twins with inflammatory bowel disease. TCRdb reprocessed the 5' RACE reads, with one entry per CDR3 protein and no DNA. Its clone listing holds around 230,000 distinct CDR3 sequences. The sample comprised blood. The receptors derive from a human donor with ulcerative colitis or Crohn's disease, or a healthy co-twin of an affected twin (not recorded which).

The chain carries TRBV6-6 and TRBJ1-5. The CDR3 is made up of 12 amino acids. Germline loops: CDR1 MNHNY, CDR2 SVGAGI (reference sequence). The CDR3: CASSYKDQPQHF.

The V and J genes are TRBV6-1 and TRBJ2-1; TCRdb's D gene call, TRBD1, goes unchecked for lack of DNA. The CDR3 spans 16 residues. The germline gives CDR1 MNHNS, CDR2 SASEGT. CDR3 sequence reads: CASSPRGGRFYNEQFF.

This chain uses TRBV12-3 or TRBV12-4 with TRBJ2-5; TCRdb picks TRBD2, but there is no DNA to check that call. This CDR3 region has 15 residues. This CDR3 is CASSPSGASGGTQYF.

The CDR3 spells CATSRVAGGYNEQFF. The chain combines TRBV15 with TRBJ2-1; TCRdb returns TRBD2, unconfirmable since there is no DNA. Germline V gene lookup returns CDR1 LNHNV and CDR2 YYDKDF (reference sequence). This CDR3 is built from 15 residues.

The gene calls are TRBV20-1 and TRBJ2-7; TCRdb designates TRBD1, a call that cannot be tested without DNA. Germline V lookup: CDR1 DFQATT, CDR2 SNEGSKA (reference sequence). CDR3 length equals 17 residues. The CDR3 loop is CSARIVGGRGNPYEQYF.

This chain links TRBV19 with TRBJ1-3; without DNA, the TCRdb call of TRBD1 cannot be checked. The CDR3 loop spans 15 amino acids. In germline, CDR1 is LNHDA, CDR2 SQIVND (reference sequence). CDR3 region: CASSTRRSSGNTIYF.

The chain is built from TRBV5-4 and TRBJ2-3; the TCRdb call, TRBD2, lacks DNA for checking. Germline-derived CDR1 and CDR2 are SGHNT and YYREEE (reference sequence). The CDR3 is 14 amino acids. The chain's CDR3 is CASSLGRGADTQYF.

The chain couples TRBV20-1 to TRBJ2-7. Germline CDR1 reads DFQATT; CDR2 reads SNEGSKA (reference sequence). This CDR3 comprises 12 residues. The chain's CDR3 is CSASGVTYEQCF.

This CDR3 reads CSARETGVANEKLFF. V and J are TRBV20-1 and TRBJ1-4; absent DNA, TCRdb's TRBD1 call cannot be checked. Per germline, CDR1 DFQATT and CDR2 SNEGSKA (reference sequence). The CDR3 extends over 15 amino acids.

The J gene is TRBJ2-3, the V gene TRBV4-1. This CDR3 is built from 15 residues. The V gene's germline CDR1 is MGHRA and CDR2 YSYEKL. The CDR3 sequence is CASSQYLISTDTQYF.

The chain employs TRBV3-1 and TRBJ1-2. The germline CDR1 and CDR2 sequences are LGHDT and YNNKEL (reference sequence). The CDR3 totals 13 residues. The chain's CDR3 is CASSQGTEVGYTF.

CDR3 sequence reads: CASSPQGDNEKLFF. The rearrangement links TRBV27 to TRBJ1-4; the D call from TCRdb, TRBD1, cannot be confirmed without DNA. CDR1 MNHEY and CDR2 SMNVEV come from the germline V gene (reference sequence). The CDR3 is 14 residues long.

V gene TRBV6-6 combines with J gene TRBJ1-1; TCRdb gives TRBD1 as the D gene, but with no DNA this cannot be confirmed. CDR1 and CDR2 (germline): MNHNY, SVGAGI (reference sequence). The CDR3 runs 13 residues. The CDR3 protein is CASSTDRDRRTFF.

The genes are TRBV20-1 and TRBJ1-1. The CDR3 runs to 11 residues. CDR1 and CDR2 from the germline V gene are DFQATT and SNEGSKA (reference sequence). CDR3 sequence: CSASWNTEAFF.

The chain uses TRBV7-2 and TRBJ1-5; TCRdb outputs TRBD1, but without DNA this stays unchecked. This CDR3 region has 16 residues. The germline V gene encodes CDR1 SGHTA and CDR2 FQGNSA. Here the CDR3 reads CASSLGGQGWDQPQHF.

The chain couples TRBV7-9 to TRBJ2-7. Germline V gene data show CDR1 as SEHNR and CDR2 as FQNEAQ (reference sequence). The CDR3 is 11 residues long. The CDR3 reads CASSITYEQYF.

The genes are TRBV24-1 and TRBJ2-1; TCRdb indicates TRBD1, and absent DNA this call remains unverified. From germline, CDR1 is KGHDR and CDR2 SFDVKD. The CDR3 is 16 residues long. The CDR3: CATSDFRGAVYNEQFF.